This TCR beta chain was identified in a study of T cells after yellow fever vaccination. Study overall: SMART-Seq v4 Ultra Low Input served to prepare low-cell-number fractions.

Study-level points and caveats: A small share of clonotypes appeared in both CD4 and CD8 compartments. Peak timing came faster in the weaker secondary response, day 5 versus 15.

This clonotype was observed a few times. The antigen is not known. The CDR3 runs 13 residues. Between the trimmed V and J ends, which lost 0 bases and 5 bases, there was a span of 7 bases. Germline V lookup: CDR1 SGHTA, CDR2 FQGTGA. TCRdb reprocessed the 5' RACE reads via MiXCR and lists one record per CDR3 protein. The sample records 170,000 or so distinct CDR3 sequences, approximately 6.2% being singletons. The sequences come from CD4+ T cells sorted from PBMCs, collected on the day of the first yellow fever vaccination. The source is a man between 18 and 35 years old who received the YFV17D yellow fever vaccine. The chain joins TRBV7-3 to TRBJ2-5; D remains ambiguous. This chain's CDR3 is CASSLTIKETQYF. The DNA for the CDR3 is TGTGCCAGCAGCTTAACGATTAAGGAGACCCAGTACTTC.